This entry lists 10 T cell receptor beta chains sequenced from one sample in a study of cytomegalovirus exposure and HLA in healthy donors. Measured with immunoSEQ multiplex PCR; TCRdb has only the in-frame clones, and not every one. Of around 350,000 clones listed, just over 85% were seen once; the top ten hold 0.65% to 0.95%. Material for sequencing was PBMCs. The receptors originated from a woman aged 18-29 years in good health and CMV-seronegative.

V usage is TRBV6-6 and J usage is TRBJ2-7; 7 nucleotides match TRBD1. The CDR3 runs 14 residues. V dropped 4 bases and J dropped 1; count of bases not matched to a gene: 4. CDR1 is MNHNY and CDR2 is SVGAGI in the germline V gene (reference sequence). CDR3 region: CASSFGTASYEQYF. CDR3 DNA sequence: TGTGCCAGCAGTTTCGGGACAGCATCCTACGAGCAGTACTTC.

V and J are TRBV15 and TRBJ2-1, with 11 nucleotides matching TRBD2. The V segment lost 5 bases and the J segment 4 bases; nucleotides outside the gene matches: 4. This CDR3 is built from 15 residues. The germline V gene encodes CDR1 LNHNV and CDR2 YYDKDF (reference sequence). CDR3 DNA: TGTGCCACCAGCGGATCTAGCGGGAGGTACAATGAGCAGTTCTTC. Residues: CATSGSSGRYNEQFF.

V usage is TRBV7-6 and J usage is TRBJ2-7; tentatively, D is TRBD2 (5 bases). V was clipped by 11 bases and J by 2 bases, with 19 bases between them. The CDR3 has 14 amino acids. CDR1 and CDR2 (germline): SGHVS, FNYEAQ. CDR3 in DNA: TGTGCCTCAGCGGCTTTCGACGGGACCTACGAGCAGTACTTC. As protein: CASAAFDGTYEQYF.

The chain recombines TRBV2 with TRBJ2-5, with TRBD2 matching over 14 bases. After removal of 6 bases from V and 4 bases from J, the junction contained 10 bases not matched to a gene. The V gene's germline CDR1 is SNHLY and CDR2 FYNNEI. The CDR3 spans 17 residues. The CDR3 here is CASSFPTSGRAGETQYF. Written as DNA, the CDR3 is TGTGCCAGCAGCTTTCCGACTAGCGGGAGGGCCGGAGAGACCCAGTACTTC. Variable domain in full (rest from reference TRBV2 and TRBJ2-5): EPEVTQTPSHQVTQMGQEVILRCVPISNHLYFYWYRQILGQKVEFLVSFYNNEISEKSEIFDDQFSVERPDGSNFTLKIRSTKLEDSAMYFCASSFPTSGRAGETQYFGPGTRLLVL.

The chain couples TRBV19 to TRBJ2-1, with D perhaps TRBD2 (6 bases). The germline V gene encodes CDR1 LNHDA and CDR2 SQIVND (reference sequence). The CDR3 is 17 residues long. V shed 6 bases and J shed 9 bases, with 27 bases lying between them. The CDR3 region has the DNA TGTGCCAGTAGCACTAGGGCGGAGGGAGTGAGAGGGAGTGAGCAGTTCTTC. Amino acid sequence: CASSTRAEGVRGSEQFF.

CDR3: CASSRDRAKNIQYF. CDR3 DNA sequence: TGTGCCAGCTCCCGGGACAGAGCCAAAAACATTCAGTACTTC. V usage is TRBV18 and J usage is TRBJ2-4; TRBD1 matches 7 bases. CDR1 and CDR2 from the germline V gene are KGHSH and LQKENI. There are 14 residues in the CDR3. Trimming cost V 6 bases and J 0 bases; bases outside gene matches: 2.

The V call is TRBV28, the J call TRBJ1-4; TRBD1 aligns across 7 bases. Per germline, CDR1 MDHEN and CDR2 SYDVKM. Losses at the gene ends were 4 bases for V and 8 bases for J; bases not matched to a gene: 7. The CDR3 sequence is 14 residues long. This CDR3 reads CASSYDRVAEKLFF. The CDR3 nucleotides are TGTGCCAGCAGTTATGACAGGGTAGCCGAAAAACTGTTTTTT.

The V call is TRBV29-1, the J call TRBJ1-4, with D perhaps TRBD1 (6 bases). The ends were cut back, 7 bases at V and 8 bases at J, with 17 bases in the middle. The CDR3 covers 13 residues. Germline-derived CDR1 and CDR2 are SQVTM and ANQGSEA. For the CDR3, the DNA is TGCAGCGCGACCGGGGGGCCAGGGGAAAAACTGTTTTTT. Amino acid sequence: CSATGGPGEKLFF.

The chain has TRBV7-3 and TRBJ2-3; possible D gene TRBD2, 6 bases. CDR3 size: 16 residues. CDR1 is SGHTA and CDR2 is FQGTGA in the germline V gene. V lost 1 base and J lost 2, with 13 bases in between. This CDR3 is CASSLKPRESTDTQYF. The CDR3 DNA sequence: TGTGCCAGCAGCTTAAAACCGCGGGAATCCACAGATACGCAGTATTTT. The entire variable domain, with the rest obtained from reference TRBV7-3 and TRBJ2-3, is as follows: GAGVSQTPSNKVTEKGKYVELRCDPISGHTALYWYRQSLGQGPEFLIYFQGTGAADDSGLPNDRFFAVRPEGSVSTLKIQRTERGDSAVYLCASSLKPRESTDTQYFGPGTRLTVL.

This clone was counted once. This rearrangement joins TRBV7-9 to TRBJ2-1; 7 bases line up with TRBD1. Germline CDR1 is SEHNR and CDR2 is FQNEAQ (reference sequence). The trim removed 0 bases at V and 4 bases at J, leaving 12 bases unmatched. The CDR3 runs to 18 residues. The CDR3 sequence is CASSLAAGSGTEYNEQFF. For the CDR3, the DNA is TGTGCCAGCAGCTTAGCGGCGGGCTCCGGGACAGAGTACAATGAGCAGTTCTTC.